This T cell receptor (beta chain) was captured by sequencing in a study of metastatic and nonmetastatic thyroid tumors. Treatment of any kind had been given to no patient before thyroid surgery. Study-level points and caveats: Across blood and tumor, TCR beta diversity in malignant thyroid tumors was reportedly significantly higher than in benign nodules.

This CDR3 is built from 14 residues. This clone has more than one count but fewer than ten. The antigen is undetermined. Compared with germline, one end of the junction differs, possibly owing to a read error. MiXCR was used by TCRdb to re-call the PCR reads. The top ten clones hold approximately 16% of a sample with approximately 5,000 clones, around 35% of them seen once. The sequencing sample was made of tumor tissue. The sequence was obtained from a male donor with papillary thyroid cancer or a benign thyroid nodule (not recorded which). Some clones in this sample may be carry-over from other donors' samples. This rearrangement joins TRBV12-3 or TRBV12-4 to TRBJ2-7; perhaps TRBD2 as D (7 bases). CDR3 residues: CASRPGTPGGEHYF. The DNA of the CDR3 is TGTGCCAGCAGGCCTGGGACACCGGGGGGCGAGCATTACTTC.